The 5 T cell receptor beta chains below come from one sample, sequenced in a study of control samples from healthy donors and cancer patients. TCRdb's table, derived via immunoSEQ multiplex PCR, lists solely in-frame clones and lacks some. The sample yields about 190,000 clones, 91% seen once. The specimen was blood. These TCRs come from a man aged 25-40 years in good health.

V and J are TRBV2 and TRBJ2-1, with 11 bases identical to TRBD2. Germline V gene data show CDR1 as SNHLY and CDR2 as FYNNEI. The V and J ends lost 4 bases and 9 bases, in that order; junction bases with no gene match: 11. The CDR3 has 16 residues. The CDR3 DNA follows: TGTGCCAGCAGTGGCAATAGCGGGGGGGCCTTAGCTGAGCAGTTCTTC. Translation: CASSGNSGGALAEQFF.

The CDR3 protein is CASRGDSTEAFF. CDR3 nucleotide sequence: TGTGCCAGCAGAGGCGACAGCACTGAAGCTTTCTTT. The chain links TRBV12-3 or TRBV12-4 to TRBJ1-1; maybe TRBD1 (5 bases). V lost 6 bases and J lost 4, with 9 bases in between. The CDR3 spans 12 residues.

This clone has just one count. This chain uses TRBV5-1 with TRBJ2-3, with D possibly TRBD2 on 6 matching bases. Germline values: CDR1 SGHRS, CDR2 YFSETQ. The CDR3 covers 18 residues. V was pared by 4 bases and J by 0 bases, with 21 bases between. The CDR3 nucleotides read TGCGCCAGCAGCCCCTCCGGGACCCTAGCGACTAGCACAGATACGCAGTATTTT. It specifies CASSPSGTLATSTDTQYF.

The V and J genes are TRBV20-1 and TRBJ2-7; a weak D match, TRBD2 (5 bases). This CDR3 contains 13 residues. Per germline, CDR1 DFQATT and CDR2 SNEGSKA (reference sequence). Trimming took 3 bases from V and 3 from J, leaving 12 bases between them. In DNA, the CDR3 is TGCAGTGCTAGTCCAGCGGTCGGCTACGAGCAGTACTTC. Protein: CSASPAVGYEQYF.

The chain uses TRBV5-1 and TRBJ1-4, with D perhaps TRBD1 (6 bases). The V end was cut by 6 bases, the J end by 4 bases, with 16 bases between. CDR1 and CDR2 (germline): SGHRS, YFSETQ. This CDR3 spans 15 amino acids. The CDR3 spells CASKGVLGGNEKLFF. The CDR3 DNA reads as TGCGCCAGCAAAGGGGTTTTAGGGGGTAATGAAAAACTGTTTTTT.